The 4 T cell receptor beta chains in this list originate from one sample, sequenced in a study of technical replicates of blood from a handful of donors. Assay: immunoSEQ multiplex PCR; the TCRdb copy retains only in-frame clones and omits some. The sample lists 82,000 or so clones, 95% to 96% seen once, with about 0.41% in the top ten. Source material: T cells isolated from PBMCs. The receptors originated from a human donor in good health.

This chain links TRBV27 with TRBJ1-4; D is undetermined. CDR1 is MNHEY, CDR2 SMNVEV, per germline (reference sequence). Trimming removed 6 bases from V and 13 bases from J, with 12 bases in between. This CDR3 comprises 11 residues. For the CDR3, the DNA is TGTGCCAGCAGGGGTGGAGGGATACTGTTTTTT. This gives the protein CASRGGGILFF.

V usage is TRBV6-5 and J usage is TRBJ2-3; 7 nucleotides align to TRBD1. After removal of 2 bases from V and 2 bases from J, the junction contained 1 base not matched to a gene. There are 14 residues in the CDR3. The germline V gene encodes CDR1 MNHEY and CDR2 SVGAGI. In DNA, the CDR3 is TGTGCCAGCAGTTACGGACAGGCCACAGATACGCAGTATTTT. This encodes CASSYGQATDTQYF.

This chain connects TRBV7-2 to TRBJ1-4; D may be TRBD1 (5 bases). V lost 4 bases to trimming and J lost 8 bases, with 17 bases between them. CDR3 length equals 15 residues. The germline CDR1 and CDR2 sequences are SGHTA and FQGNSA. The CDR3 loop is CASSSGGGAGEKLFF. The DNA for the CDR3 is TGTGCCAGCAGCTCGGGCGGGGGAGCCGGCGAAAAACTGTTTTTT.

This rearrangement joins TRBV30 to TRBJ2-1, with 8 nucleotides matching TRBD2. CDR1 and CDR2 (germline): GTSNPN, SVGIG (reference sequence). Trimming removed 4 bases from V and 6 bases from J; junction bases left unmatched: 8. CDR3 length: 14 residues. The CDR3 spells CAWTDSGNLNEQFF. The CDR3 DNA follows: TGTGCCTGGACGGATAGCGGGAACCTCAATGAGCAGTTCTTC.